This T cell receptor (beta chain) was identified in a study of cytomegalovirus exposure and HLA in healthy donors. Study as a whole: Most genotyped donors, over 70% of 300 to 400, had Caucasian-associated genetic ancestry.

Primers: 60 Vbeta forward and 13 Jbeta reverse. Assay used: immunoSEQ multiplex PCR; TCRdb lists only in-frame clones, some missing. The sample lists about 110,000 clones; around four fifths were seen once. Study-wide points: When analyzed later, the rates of TCR association showed variation by HLA locus, with DRB1 the most and HLA-C the fewest.

This clone was seen at least ten times. Its antigen is currently unknown. Source material: PBMCs. The receptor comes from a woman aged 45-65 years in good health and CMV-seropositive.

The CDR3 DNA reads as TGTGCCAGCAGCTTAGGGACAGGGGGTTCGGCCAAAAACATTCAGTACTTC. Residues: CASSLGTGGSAKNIQYF. This chain connects TRBV7-9 to TRBJ2-4, with TRBD1 matching over 10 bases. The germline V gene encodes CDR1 SEHNR and CDR2 FQNEAQ (reference sequence). The ends lost 1 base at V and 1 base at J; junction bases unmatched: 4. This CDR3 is 17 amino acids long.